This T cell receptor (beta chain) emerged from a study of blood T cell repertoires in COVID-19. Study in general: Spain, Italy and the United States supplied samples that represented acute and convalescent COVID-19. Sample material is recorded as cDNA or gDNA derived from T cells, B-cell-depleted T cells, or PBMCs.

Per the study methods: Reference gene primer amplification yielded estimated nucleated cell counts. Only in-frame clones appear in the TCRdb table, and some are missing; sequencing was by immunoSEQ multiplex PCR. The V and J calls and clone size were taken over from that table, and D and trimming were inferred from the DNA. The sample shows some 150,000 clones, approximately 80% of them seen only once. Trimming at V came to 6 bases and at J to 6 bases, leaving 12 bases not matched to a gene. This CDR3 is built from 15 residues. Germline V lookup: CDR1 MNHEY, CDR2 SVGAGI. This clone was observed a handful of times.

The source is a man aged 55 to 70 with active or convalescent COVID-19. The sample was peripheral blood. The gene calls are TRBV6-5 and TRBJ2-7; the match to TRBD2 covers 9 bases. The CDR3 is CASRGREGSFSEQYF. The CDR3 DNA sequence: TGTGCCAGCAGGGGGCGGGAGGGCAGTTTCTCCGAGCAGTACTTC.